This TCR beta chain appears in the sequencing data of a study of T-cell reconstitution after alpha-beta-depleted transplantation in children. As it was prepared, the TCRbeta library received unique molecular identifiers. TCRdb re-called the PCR reads through MiXCR, storing one row per CDR3 protein. The table lists 350,000 to 500,000 distinct CDR3 sequences, about 45% of them singletons, with roughly 27% in the top ten. Germline V gene data show CDR1 as SGHTA and CDR2 as FQGNSA. V was trimmed by 1 base and J by 6 bases, leaving 13 bases between them. The CDR3 runs to 14 residues. The J gene is TRBJ2-7, the V gene TRBV7-2, with no clear D. This clonotype originated in a girl aged 2-9 years with aplastic anemia, due to receive a stem cell transplant. The starting material was PBMCs, obtained before TCRalphabeta/CD19-depleted stem cell transplant. The CDR3 nucleotides read TGTGCCAGCAGCTTAGGGCCCCTAGGGCTCGAGCAGTACTTC. It specifies CASSLGPLGLEQYF.